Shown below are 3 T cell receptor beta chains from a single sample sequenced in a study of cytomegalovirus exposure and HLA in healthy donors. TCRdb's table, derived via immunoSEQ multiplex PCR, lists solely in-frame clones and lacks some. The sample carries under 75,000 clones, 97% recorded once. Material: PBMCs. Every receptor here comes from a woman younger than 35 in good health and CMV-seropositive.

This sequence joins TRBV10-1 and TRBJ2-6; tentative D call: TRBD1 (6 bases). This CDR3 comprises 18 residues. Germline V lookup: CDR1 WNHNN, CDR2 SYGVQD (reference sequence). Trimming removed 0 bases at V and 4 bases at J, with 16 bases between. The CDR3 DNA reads TGCGCCAGCAGTGAGTCGAAGCTGGGGGCGGGCGGGGCCAACGTCCTGACTTTC. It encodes CASSESKLGAGGANVLTF.

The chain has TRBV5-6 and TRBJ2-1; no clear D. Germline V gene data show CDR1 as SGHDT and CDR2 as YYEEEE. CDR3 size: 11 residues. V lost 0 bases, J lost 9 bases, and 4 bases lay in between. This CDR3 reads CASSLDLEQFF. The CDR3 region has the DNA TGTGCCAGCAGCTTGGATCTTGAGCAGTTCTTC. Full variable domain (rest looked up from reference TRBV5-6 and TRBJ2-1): DAGVTQSPTHLIKTRGQQVTLRCSPKSGHDTVSWYQQALGQGPQFIFQYYEEEERQRGNFPDRFSGHQFPNYSSELNVNALLLGDSALYLCASSLDLEQFFGPGTRLTVL.

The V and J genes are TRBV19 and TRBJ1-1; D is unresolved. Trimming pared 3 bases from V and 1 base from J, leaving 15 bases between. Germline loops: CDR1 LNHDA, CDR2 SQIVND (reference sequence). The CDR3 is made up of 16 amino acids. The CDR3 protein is CASSMRDLPPNTEAFF. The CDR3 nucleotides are TGTGCCAGTAGTATGAGGGATCTCCCTCCGAACACTGAAGCTTTCTTT.